These 10 T cell receptor beta chains were all obtained from the same sample, sequenced in a study of beta chain features in type 1 diabetes. Study conclusions and caveats: Moderate but significant shortening of TCRB CDR3s was recorded in all four CD4+ subsets from Type 1 diabetes patients.

Their cognate antigens are unknown. Every isolated RNA sample was fully reverse transcribed, so sequencing captured expressed TCRB transcripts. Generated by immunoSEQ multiplex PCR, the TCRdb table keeps only in-frame clones and is missing some. Of under 350,000 clones listed, around 24% are singletons. The specimen sequenced was naive CD4+ T cells from blood. These receptors were taken from a woman aged 25 to 39 with type 1 diabetes.

This clone was observed a handful of times. The chain employs TRBV6-4 and TRBJ2-1, with 7 positions matching TRBD1. V shed 2 bases and J 7 bases; nucleotides not matched to a gene: 2. The CDR3 totals 13 residues. Per germline, CDR1 MRHNA and CDR2 SNTAGT. The DNA for the CDR3 is TGTGCCAGCAGTGACGTACAGGGGAATGAGCAGTTCTTC. Protein: CASSDVQGNEQFF.

Only a few counts were recorded for this clone. The sample holds other DNA sequences that translate to the same CDR3. This sequence joins TRBV30 and TRBJ1-5, with D uncertain. Trimming shortened V by 1 base and J by 4 bases, and 8 bases separated the two germline ends. Germline V gives CDR1 GTSNPN, CDR2 SVGIG (reference sequence). The CDR3 length is 13 residues. CDR3 in amino acids: CAWSGRGNQPQHF. The CDR3 nucleotides are TGTGCCTGGAGTGGACGGGGAAATCAGCCCCAGCATTTT.

This clone was detected a few times. The rearrangement joins TRBV29-1 to TRBJ2-3; the match to TRBD2 covers 12 bases. The length of the CDR3 is 15 residues. Germline CDR1 and CDR2: SQVTM and ANQGSEA. V dropped 7 bases and J dropped 14; count of bases not matched to a gene: 19. The CDR3 protein is CSALPGLAGGRRGYF. The CDR3, as DNA: TGCAGCGCTCTTCCGGGACTAGCGGGCGGTAGGAGGGGGTATTTT.

This clone was detected only a few times. The CDR3, as DNA: TGTGCCAGTAGTATAGGTGCAGGGCGTCTCGAGCAGTACTTC. Translating it yields CASSIGAGRLEQYF. This chain uses TRBV19 with TRBJ2-7; possible D gene TRBD1, 5 bases. V was clipped by 1 base and J by 6 bases, with 13 bases between them. The V gene's germline CDR1 is LNHDA and CDR2 SQIVND (reference sequence). This CDR3 region has 14 residues.

This clone has only a few counts. The CDR3 DNA follows: TGTGCCAGCAGTGGAGGGCAGGGGATCCAGCCCCAGCATTTT. It translates to CASSGGQGIQPQHF. This chain uses TRBV2 with TRBJ1-5; maybe TRBD1 (6 bases). The CDR3 totals 14 residues. V dropped 4 bases and J dropped 7 bases, with 14 bases sitting between them. CDR1 is SNHLY and CDR2 is FYNNEI in the germline V gene. The full variable domain, with the rest looked up from reference TRBV2 and TRBJ1-5, is EPEVTQTPSHQVTQMGQEVILRCVPISNHLYFYWYRQILGQKVEFLVSFYNNEISEKSEIFDDQFSVERPDGSNFTLKIRSTKLEDSAMYFCASSGGQGIQPQHFGDGTRLSIL.

J is TRBJ2-3 and V is TRBV7-8; 8 bases match TRBD2. The junction had 8 bases not matched to a gene; V was cut back by 3 bases and J by 0 bases. The CDR3 contains 17 residues. Germline values: CDR1 SGHVS, CDR2 FQNEAQ. The CDR3 bases are TGTGCCAGCAGCTTCCCCATCACTAGCGGCAGCACAGATACGCAGTATTTT. It encodes CASSFPITSGSTDTQYF.

The chain employs TRBV18 and TRBJ2-1; TRBD2 might be the D (6 bases). The CDR3 sequence is 15 residues long. V gave up 6 bases and J gave up 0 bases, with 12 bases separating them. CDR1 and CDR2 (germline): KGHSH, LQKENI. The CDR3 reads CASSLLASSYNEQFF. CDR3 coding DNA: TGTGCCAGCTCGCTTCTAGCGAGCTCCTACAATGAGCAGTTCTTC.

This clone was counted a few times. The chain employs TRBV6-6 and TRBJ1-1; D is perhaps TRBD1 (6 bases). The CDR3 runs to 15 residues. Germline loops: CDR1 MNHNY, CDR2 SVGAGI (reference sequence). V lost 0 bases to trimming and J lost 4 bases, with 12 bases between them. CDR3 nucleotides: TGTGCCAGCAGTTACTCGCCAGGGGAAGGCACTGAAGCTTTCTTT. Encoded protein: CASSYSPGEGTEAFF.

This chain links TRBV29-1 with TRBJ2-7; TRBD2 agrees at 7 bases. The J segment lost 0 bases and the V segment lost 7 bases, leaving 9 bases of the junction unmatched. The V gene's germline CDR1 is SQVTM and CDR2 ANQGSEA. This CDR3 region has 14 residues. CDR3 sequence: CSAITSVLSYEQYF. The CDR3 DNA reads TGCAGCGCTATCACTAGCGTACTCTCCTACGAGCAGTACTTC.

The chain links TRBV2 to TRBJ2-2, with D hard to call. Germline assignment: CDR1 SNHLY and CDR2 FYNNEI. Trimming took off 2 bases at V and 0 bases at J, with 10 bases between the two ends. This CDR3 has 16 amino acids. Written as DNA, the CDR3 is TGTGCCAGCAGTGAACGACGGGTCTCGAACACCGGGGAGCTGTTTTTT. Protein: CASSERRVSNTGELFF.